These 27 T cell receptor beta chains were sequenced from one sample in a study of T cells after yellow fever vaccination (dated by TCRdb to between 2018 and 2021). In the paper's terms, the treatment or condition label means: live attenuated yellow fever vaccine strain. The library came from 5' RACE. Instrument used: Illumina HiSeq 2500. TCRdb ran its own pipeline on the public reads, namely fastp trimming at Q25 and MiXCR clone calling, and kept in-frame beta chains. Rows matching on CDR3 protein sequence are summarized as one entry with the most common DNA and genes. The sample includes 400,000 or so distinct CDR3 sequences, with 6.2% observed a single time. The top ten constitute 15% of the sample. The sample in question was PBMCs, obtained 5 days after the yellow fever booster vaccination. The receptors here all came from a man aged 30 to 39 who received the YFV17D yellow fever vaccine.

The table lists this clonotype with a few counts. This rearrangement joins TRBV6-6 to TRBJ2-5; no definite D call. V was pared by 2 bases and J by 1 base, with 5 bases between. The V gene's germline CDR1 is MNHNY and CDR2 SVGAGI (reference sequence). The CDR3 contains 13 residues. In DNA, the CDR3 is TGTGCCAGCAGTTACGGCAGCCAAGAGACCCAGTACTTC. Translated, it gives CASSYGSQETQYF.

The chain carries TRBV5-1 and TRBJ2-1, with TRBD2 matching over 9 bases. V lost 0 bases and J lost 9; bases outside the gene matches: 4. The CDR3 extends over 14 amino acids. Germline loops: CDR1 SGHRS, CDR2 YFSETQ. The chain's CDR3 is CASSLVLAGSEQFF. CDR3 in DNA: TGCGCCAGCAGCTTGGTTCTAGCGGGGAGTGAGCAGTTCTTC.

This clonotype was seen ten or more times. The chain joins TRBV20-1 to TRBJ2-5; 8 nucleotides align to TRBD2. The trim removed 3 bases at V and 5 bases at J, leaving 5 bases unmatched. From germline, CDR1 is DFQATT and CDR2 SNEGSKA (reference sequence). The CDR3 spans 13 residues. CDR3 DNA sequence: TGCAGTGCTAGCGGGAGGGCCGGGGAGACCCAGTACTTC. Its translation: CSASGRAGETQYF.

This clonotype appeared a few times. V gene TRBV5-1 combines with J gene TRBJ2-2; weak D call: TRBD1 (6 bases). This CDR3 contains 16 residues. CDR1 is SGHRS and CDR2 is YFSETQ in the germline V gene. The V and J ends lost 0 bases and 2 bases respectively, with 11 bases between them. This CDR3 reads CASSLARDTNTGELFF. In DNA, the CDR3 is TGCGCCAGCAGCTTGGCTCGGGACACCAACACCGGGGAGCTGTTTTTT.

This clonotype was recorded a few times. The chain is built from TRBV19 and TRBJ2-7; D gene ambiguous. The CDR3 runs 13 residues. Trimming cost V 2 bases and J 1 base, with 6 bases left between them. CDR1 and CDR2 (germline): LNHDA, SQIVND (reference sequence). The CDR3 bases are TGTGCCAGTAGTATATTTGGGTCCTACGAGCAGTACTTC. Amino acids: CASSIFGSYEQYF.

This chain connects TRBV20-1 to TRBJ2-3; D uncertain. This CDR3 has 12 residues. The germline V gene encodes CDR1 DFQATT and CDR2 SNEGSKA (reference sequence). Trimming shortened V by 6 bases and J by 0 bases, and 7 bases separated the two germline ends. The CDR3 here is CSAGFSTDTQYF. The CDR3 nucleotides are TGCAGTGCCGGATTTAGCACAGATACGCAGTATTTT.

This clonotype was counted between two and nine times. The chain has TRBV6-2 or TRBV6-3 and TRBJ2-3; D could derive from TRBD1 or TRBD2 (6 bases each). CDR3 size: 12 residues. V was trimmed by 6 bases and J by 4 bases, leaving 8 bases between them. The V gene's germline CDR1 is MNHEY and CDR2 SVGEGT. The CDR3 loop reads CASRRGADTQYF. CDR3 in DNA: TGTGCCAGCAGGAGGGGGGCAGATACGCAGTATTTT.

V usage is TRBV7-2 and J usage is TRBJ2-7; 7 positions match TRBD2. Germline-derived CDR1 and CDR2 are SGHTA and FQGNSA. The CDR3 sequence is 15 residues long. V dropped 5 bases and J dropped 0; count of bases not matched to a gene: 7. CDR3 sequence reads: CASSPGASGSYEQYF. The DNA of the CDR3 is TGTGCCAGCAGCCCTGGGGCTAGCGGCTCCTACGAGCAGTACTTC.

The chain carries TRBV27 and TRBJ2-2; D may match TRBD1 or TRBD2 (5 bases each). In germline, CDR1 is MNHEY, CDR2 SMNVEV (reference sequence). This CDR3 has 14 amino acids. V gave up 6 bases and J gave up 4 bases, with 12 bases separating them. The CDR3 DNA sequence: TGTGCCAGCAGCGTCCAGGGAGCCACCGGGGAGCTGTTTTTT. Amino acids: CASSVQGATGELFF.

The J gene is TRBJ1-5, the V gene TRBV28; no firm D call. The CDR3 runs to 14 residues. Per the germline V gene, CDR1 is MDHEN and CDR2 is SYDVKM. The germline V and J ends were trimmed by 7 bases and 4 bases, with 14 bases remaining between them. The CDR3 protein is CASMISLPNQPQHF. In nucleotides, the CDR3 is TGTGCCAGCATGATTAGTCTACCTAATCAGCCCCAGCATTTT.

This clonotype showed up many times. The chain recombines TRBV12-3 or TRBV12-4 with TRBJ2-2; D is unresolved. V was cut by 5 bases and J by 1 base, with 8 bases left in between. This CDR3 is 14 amino acids long. The CDR3 loop is CASSTARNTGELFF. The CDR3 region has the DNA TGTGCCAGCAGTACGGCCCGGAACACCGGGGAGCTGTTTTTT.

This clonotype appeared a few times. The chain links TRBV5-4 to TRBJ2-2, with 10 bases aligning to TRBD2. The germline V gene has CDR1 SGHNT and CDR2 YYREEE (reference sequence). This CDR3 is built from 15 residues. V was clipped by 3 bases and J by 3 bases; unmatched bases: 2. CDR3 in DNA: TGTGCCAGCAGCTCTCTAGCGGGGGACACCGGGGAGCTGTTTTTT. Protein product: CASSSLAGDTGELFF.

J is TRBJ2-3 and V is TRBV7-9; D not resolved. Germline CDR1 is SEHNR and CDR2 is FQNEAQ (reference sequence). CDR3 size: 13 residues. Trimming took off 5 bases at V and 0 bases at J, with 6 bases between the two ends. The CDR3 sequence is CASSTWSTDTQYF. DNA of the CDR3: TGTGCCAGCAGCACGTGGAGCACAGATACGCAGTATTTT.

This clonotype was detected once. The chain couples TRBV9 to TRBJ2-2; 11 bases agree with TRBD2. The J segment lost 3 bases and the V segment lost 0 bases, leaving 1 base of the junction unmatched. The germline V gene encodes CDR1 SGDLS and CDR2 YYNGEE. CDR3 length equals 16 residues. In nucleotides, the CDR3 is TGTGCCAGCAGCGTAGAGGGACTAGCGGACACCGGGGAGCTGTTTTTT. Translated, it gives CASSVEGLADTGELFF.

Many counts were recorded for this clonotype. The V gene is TRBV7-8, the J gene TRBJ2-1, with D maybe TRBD2 (6 bases). The CDR3 extends over 13 amino acids. From germline, CDR1 is SGHVS and CDR2 FQNEAQ. V gave up 10 bases and J gave up 8 bases, with 18 bases separating them. The CDR3, as DNA: TGTGCCATCACAGGACTACCGGGGGATGAGCAGTTCTTC. Translated, it gives CAITGLPGDEQFF. The full variable domain, with the rest looked up from reference TRBV7-8 and TRBJ2-1, is GAGVSQSPRYKVAKRGQDVALRCDPISGHVSLFWYQQALGQGPEFLTYFQNEAQLDKSGLPSDRFFAERPEGSVSTLKIQRTQQEDSAVYLCAITGLPGDEQFFGPGTRLTVL.

The J gene is TRBJ2-1, the V gene TRBV5-4; 7 bases map to TRBD1. This CDR3 spans 16 amino acids. Per germline, CDR1 SGHNT and CDR2 YYREEE (reference sequence). After removal of 0 bases from V and 8 bases from J, the junction contained 11 bases not matched to a gene. Here the CDR3 DNA reads TGTGCCAGCAGCTTGGCTGGGACAGTACCTTGGGATGAGCAGTTCTTC. This sequence encodes CASSLAGTVPWDEQFF.

This clonotype occurred many times. This chain uses TRBV14 with TRBJ2-1, with TRBD2 matching over 13 bases. This CDR3 region has 18 residues. After removal of 0 bases from V and 4 bases from J, the junction contained 6 bases not matched to a gene. Germline V gene data show CDR1 as SGHDN and CDR2 as FVKESK. The CDR3 sequence: CASSQEIGLAGDYNEQFF. The CDR3 coding sequence is TGTGCCAGCAGCCAAGAGATCGGACTAGCGGGGGATTACAATGAGCAGTTCTTC.

This clonotype was detected ten times or more. The rearrangement joins TRBV6-5 to TRBJ2-1; the D gene is possibly TRBD2 (5 bases). The CDR3 consists of 12 residues. CDR1 and CDR2 from the germline V gene are MNHEY and SVGAGI. V shed 7 bases and J shed 4 bases, with 8 bases lying between them. This CDR3 is CASTTSYNEQFF. Written as DNA, the CDR3 is TGTGCCAGCACTACTAGTTACAATGAGCAGTTCTTC.

The chain uses TRBV29-1 and TRBJ1-1; 7 nucleotides agree with TRBD1. With V trimmed by 6 bases and J by 2 bases, 3 bases remained unmatched. The CDR3 runs to 12 residues. Germline V CDR1 and CDR2: SQVTM, ANQGSEA. CDR3 sequence: CSVDRRNTEAFF. The CDR3 DNA sequence: TGCAGCGTGGACAGGAGAAACACTGAAGCTTTCTTT.

This clonotype was picked up many times. The chain employs TRBV10-2 and TRBJ2-7, with TRBD2 matching 10 bases. With V trimmed by 6 bases and J by 1 base, 12 bases remained unmatched. CDR3 length: 17 residues. CDR1 is WSHSY, CDR2 SAAADI, per germline. The CDR3 sequence: CASRIVTSGIPSYEQYF. CDR3 nucleotides: TGCGCCAGCAGGATCGTTACTAGCGGGATACCTTCCTACGAGCAGTACTTC.

The V call is TRBV4-1, the J call TRBJ2-1; 7 nucleotides match TRBD2. J lost 6 bases, V lost 0 bases, and 8 bases had no gene match. Germline V gives CDR1 MGHRA, CDR2 YSYEKL. The CDR3 length is 16 residues. The DNA of the CDR3 is TGCGCCAGCAGCCAAGATTGGCGGGAGTCCCCCAATGAGCAGTTCTTC. Translating it yields CASSQDWRESPNEQFF.

This clonotype appeared a few times. The rearrangement joins TRBV9 to TRBJ2-1; D is uncertain. Trimming stripped 0 bases from V and 8 bases from J, with 9 bases between. This CDR3 spans 13 amino acids. Germline CDR1 reads SGDLS; CDR2 reads YYNGEE. The CDR3 sequence: CASSVGYTHEQFF. The CDR3 nucleotides are TGTGCCAGCAGCGTAGGGTATACCCATGAGCAGTTCTTC.

The chain uses TRBV20-1 and TRBJ1-5; maybe TRBD1 (5 bases). CDR1 DFQATT and CDR2 SNEGSKA come from the germline V gene (reference sequence). CDR3 size: 16 residues. For the CDR3, the DNA is TGCTGCGCTAGAGATGCGGTGGGGGTGGGCAATCAGCCCCAGCATTTT. Protein sequence: CCARDAVGVGNQPQHF.

This clonotype was picked up a small number of times. The chain joins TRBV29-1 to TRBJ1-2, with D unresolved. V lost 7 bases and J 3 bases, leaving 18 bases between the germline ends. CDR1 and CDR2 from the germline V gene are SQVTM and ANQGSEA. CDR3 length: 14 residues. The CDR3 sequence is CSAETGGTDYGYTF. CDR3 DNA: TGCAGCGCGGAGACCGGAGGAACCGACTATGGCTACACCTTC.

CDR3 sequence reads: CASSAWTKLLEETQYF. CDR3 bases: TGTGCCAGCAGCGCCTGGACTAAACTACTAGAAGAGACCCAGTACTTC. The chain recombines TRBV5-4 with TRBJ2-5; perhaps TRBD2 as D (6 bases). Germline values: CDR1 SGHNT, CDR2 YYREEE (reference sequence). CDR3 length: 16 amino acids. V lost 4 bases and J lost 3, with 19 bases in between.

In its sample, this clonotype was seen a few times. The gene calls are TRBV7-3 and TRBJ2-3; the match to TRBD1 covers 9 bases. From germline, CDR1 is SGHTA and CDR2 FQGTGA. Unmatched junction bases numbered 4, after V lost 4 bases and J lost 5 bases. The CDR3 runs to 14 residues. CDR3 sequence (DNA): TGTGCCAGCAGCTGGACAGGGGACCTAGATACGCAGTATTTT. This gives the protein CASSWTGDLDTQYF.

Note on this clonotype: This may be a read error, as it is one base from a much larger clone. The chain links TRBV7-6 to TRBJ2-5; the match to TRBD2 covers 8 bases. The length of the CDR3 is 14 residues. Germline CDR1 reads SGHVS; CDR2 reads FNYEAQ. V lost 1 base and J lost 4; bases outside the gene matches: 2. In DNA form, the CDR3 reads TGTGCCAGCAGCTTAGAGGCGGGAGGAGAGACCCAGTACTTC. As protein: CASSLEAGGETQYF.